These 16 T cell receptor beta chains came from one sample sequenced in a study of identical twins. One entry per CDR3 protein results from TCRdb running MiXCR on the 5' RACE reads. The repertoire consists of 400,000 to 500,000 distinct CDR3 sequences, with roughly 18% occurring once and the leading ten covering about 12%. The specimen was naive T cells sorted from blood. The receptor source for this set is a man in his forties or fifties in good health.

There are many counts of this clonotype. The chain joins TRBV20-1 to TRBJ1-2; 7 bases map to TRBD1. CDR1 and CDR2 from the germline V gene are DFQATT and SNEGSKA (reference sequence). This CDR3 contains 12 residues. Germline trimming cut 5 bases from V and 6 bases from J; bases unmatched to any gene: 6. In DNA form, the CDR3 reads TGCAGTGCTTCCAGGGGGTTCCATGGCTACACCTTC. It specifies CSASRGFHGYTF.

On this clonotype itself: This may be a read error: a much more frequent sequence differs by one nucleotide. The CDR3 sequence: CANRPGQGFGDTQYF. CDR3 nucleotides: TGTGCCAACAGGCCGGGACAGGGTTTTGGAGATACGCAGTATTTT. This sequence joins TRBV10-3 and TRBJ2-3, with 9 positions matching TRBD1. Germline CDR1 reads ENHRY; CDR2 reads SYGVKD. This CDR3 region has 15 residues. With V trimmed by 10 bases and J by 5 bases, 13 bases remained unmatched.

The genes are TRBV12-3 or TRBV12-4 and TRBJ1-5; 7 positions agree with TRBD1. There are 13 residues in the CDR3. J was trimmed by 7 bases and V by 6 bases; bases with no gene match: 6. CDR3 residues: CASSLTGRQPQHF. CDR3 coding DNA: TGTGCCAGCAGCCTGACAGGGAGGCAGCCCCAGCATTTT.

The table lists this clonotype with a few counts. J is TRBJ2-1 and V is TRBV27; 7 bases are shared with TRBD1. The CDR3 runs to 16 residues. CDR1 is MNHEY, CDR2 SMNVEV, per germline (reference sequence). V dropped 7 bases and J dropped 0; count of bases not matched to a gene: 9. CDR3 amino acids: CASKKTGDSSYNEQFF. The CDR3 nucleotides read TGTGCCAGCAAAAAAACAGGGGACAGCTCCTACAATGAGCAGTTCTTC.

The chain is built from TRBV29-1 and TRBJ2-1, with 8 bases aligning to TRBD1. The CDR3 length is 13 residues. Per germline, CDR1 SQVTM and CDR2 ANQGSEA. Trimming cost V 0 bases and J 12 bases; bases outside gene matches: 7. The CDR3 here is CSVEEGTGRGQFF. CDR3 bases: TGCAGCGTTGAAGAAGGGACAGGCCGAGGGCAGTTCTTC.

The sample holds a few counts of this clonotype. The rearrangement links TRBV5-1 to TRBJ2-5; TRBD1 matches at 7 bases. The CDR3 length is 16 residues. The trim removed 4 bases at V and 4 bases at J, leaving 13 bases unmatched. Germline lookup yields CDR1 SGHRS and CDR2 YFSETQ. The CDR3 DNA reads TGCGCCAGCAGCGCCAGACAAAGACAGGGTGGAGAGACCCAGTACTTC. Protein product: CASSARQRQGGETQYF.

This clonotype was counted a few times. V and J are TRBV20-1 and TRBJ2-3; 7 nucleotides match TRBD1. Looked up from germline, CDR1 is DFQATT and CDR2 is SNEGSKA (reference sequence). V lost 3 bases, J lost 2 bases, and 8 bases stayed unmatched. The CDR3 covers 15 residues. This CDR3 is CSARARDSNTDTQYF. Here the CDR3 DNA reads TGCAGTGCTAGGGCCCGGGACAGCAACACAGATACGCAGTATTTT.

This clonotype was counted only a few times. V and J are TRBV30 and TRBJ2-1; 8 nucleotides line up with TRBD2. J was trimmed by 10 bases and V by 5 bases; bases with no gene match: 10. The CDR3 is 13 amino acids. Germline CDR1 and CDR2: GTSNPN and SVGIG (reference sequence). CDR3 in DNA: TGTGCCTGGGCCCGGACTAGCCATAGAGAGCAGTTCTTC. This encodes CAWARTSHREQFF.

The chain uses TRBV27 and TRBJ1-6; 7 nucleotides align to TRBD1. CDR3 size: 15 residues. After removal of 5 bases from V and 7 bases from J, the junction contained 8 bases not matched to a gene. CDR1 is MNHEY, CDR2 SMNVEV, per germline (reference sequence). The CDR3: CASSQTGARNSPLHF. The CDR3 DNA sequence: TGTGCCAGCAGTCAAACAGGGGCGAGGAATTCACCCCTCCACTTT.

This clonotype was observed a handful of times. The chain couples TRBV4-3 to TRBJ1-2; D perhaps matches TRBD1 (5 bases). V lost 1 base and J lost 8, with 11 bases in between. CDR3 size: 13 residues. The V gene's germline CDR1 is LGHNA and CDR2 YSLEER. This CDR3 reads CASSQGPGTGYTF. The CDR3 region has the DNA TGCGCCAGCAGCCAAGGGCCCGGGACGGGCTACACCTTC.

This clonotype was seen at least ten times. The genes are TRBV7-2 and TRBJ2-3; TRBD2 matches 8 bases. V lost 5 bases and J lost 4; bases outside the gene matches: 14. Germline-derived CDR1 and CDR2 are SGHTA and FQGNSA. This CDR3 contains 17 residues. The CDR3 here is CASSPRGLGLVSDTQYF. In nucleotides, the CDR3 is TGTGCCAGCAGCCCCCGGGGCTTGGGACTAGTATCAGATACGCAGTATTTT.

The gene calls are TRBV2 and TRBJ2-1; TRBD2 might be the D (6 bases). Germline-derived CDR1 and CDR2 are SNHLY and FYNNEI. Trimming pared 6 bases from V and 10 bases from J, leaving 13 bases between. This CDR3 has 12 residues. The CDR3 DNA follows: TGTGCCAGCAGCTCGATTGGAGGGGAGCAGTTCTTC. Translation gives CASSSIGGEQFF.

This clonotype was seen at least ten times. The chain recombines TRBV5-1 with TRBJ2-1; D uncertain. Germline CDR1 and CDR2: SGHRS and YFSETQ. Trimming removed 4 bases from V and 10 bases from J, with 12 bases in between. This CDR3 region has 12 residues. In DNA form, the CDR3 reads TGCGCCAGCAGCCCAAGTGATGGGGAGCAGTTCTTC. Its protein is CASSPSDGEQFF.

This clonotype has ten or more counts. This chain uses TRBV29-1 with TRBJ1-1, with TRBD1 matching 9 bases. Germline trimming cut 1 base from V and 4 bases from J; bases unmatched to any gene: 1. The CDR3 extends over 13 amino acids. Germline V gene sequence: CDR1 SQVTM, CDR2 ANQGSEA. The CDR3 here is CSVEVGQGTEAFF. The CDR3 DNA sequence: TGCAGCGTTGAAGTGGGACAGGGCACTGAAGCTTTCTTT. The complete variable domain, with remaining parts taken from reference TRBV29-1 and TRBJ1-1, reads SAVISQKPSRDICQRGTSLTIQCQVDSQVTMMFWYRQQPGQSLTLIATANQGSEATYESGFVIDKFPISRPNLTFSTLTVSNMSPEDSSIYLCSVEVGQGTEAFFGQGTRLTVV.

The table lists this clonotype with a few counts. J is TRBJ2-3 and V is TRBV4-3; 12 nucleotides line up with TRBD2. Per germline, CDR1 LGHNA and CDR2 YSLEER. The V and J ends lost 4 bases and 10 bases, in that order; junction bases with no gene match: 9. The CDR3 loop spans 15 amino acids. This CDR3 reads CASSPALAGGSAQYF. The CDR3 nucleotides read TGCGCCAGCAGCCCCGCACTAGCGGGAGGATCGGCGCAGTATTTT.

This clonotype was picked up many times. The rearrangement links TRBV20-1 to TRBJ2-7, with 13 bases matching TRBD2. With V trimmed by 4 bases and J by 6 bases, 6 bases remained unmatched. Germline V gene lookup returns CDR1 DFQATT and CDR2 SNEGSKA (reference sequence). The CDR3 loop spans 14 amino acids. The CDR3 DNA reads as TGCAGTGCTACTTGGACTAGCGGGAGCTTCGAGCAGTACTTC. Encoded protein: CSATWTSGSFEQYF.